Presented here are 24 T cell receptor beta chains from one specimen sequenced in a study of control samples from healthy donors and cancer patients. The assay was immunoSEQ multiplex PCR, and TCRdb's table has in-frame clones only and misses some. The sample comprises 200,000 to 250,000 clones, about 95% of which are singletons, and about 1.6% rests with the top ten. The sample consisted of blood. The receptors come from a middle-aged man in good health.

The chain links TRBV27 to TRBJ1-1; D gene ambiguous. Germline CDR1 is MNHEY and CDR2 is SMNVEV (reference sequence). The length of the CDR3 is 14 residues. V gave up 7 bases and J gave up 0 bases, with 12 bases separating them. The CDR3 protein is CASKEGRVNTEAFF. CDR3 nucleotides: TGTGCCAGCAAAGAGGGTAGGGTGAACACTGAAGCTTTCTTT.

The rearrangement joins TRBV27 to TRBJ2-7; D tentatively fits TRBD1 or TRBD2 (5 bases each). Germline V gene data show CDR1 as MNHEY and CDR2 as SMNVEV (reference sequence). V was shortened by 3 bases and J by 2 bases, with 14 bases between the two germline ends. CDR3 length: 15 residues. The CDR3: CASSLGLGPTYEQYF. CDR3 coding DNA: TGTGCCAGCAGTTTGGGGCTGGGACCAACCTACGAGCAGTACTTC.

This clone was recorded a few times. The V call is TRBV4-2, the J call TRBJ1-1; TRBD1 matches 7 bases. Germline V CDR1 and CDR2: LGHNA, YNFKEQ. The CDR3 has 16 residues. The junction had 8 bases not matched to a gene; V was cut back by 1 base and J by 3 bases. The CDR3 loop reads CASSQALGDRHTEAFF. CDR3 nucleotide sequence: TGTGCCAGCAGCCAAGCCCTTGGGGACAGACACACTGAAGCTTTCTTT.

This clone was seen only once. The V and J genes are TRBV3-1 (or the pseudogene TRBV3-2) and TRBJ1-2; D not certain. Germline lookup yields CDR1 LGHDT and CDR2 YNNKEL (reference sequence). This CDR3 has 13 residues. The V end was cut by 2 bases, the J end by 9 bases, with 13 bases between. DNA of the CDR3: TGTGCCAGCAGCCAAACCGCGGGCTGGCGCTACACCTTC. Translated, it gives CASSQTAGWRYTF.

CDR3: CASSPRGGGYNEQFF. The CDR3 DNA is TGTGCCAGCAGCCCTAGAGGGGGGGGATACAATGAGCAGTTCTTC. This chain joins TRBV28 and TRBJ2-1; D may be TRBD2 (7 bases). This CDR3 spans 15 amino acids. CDR1 and CDR2 from the germline V gene are MDHEN and SYDVKM. Trimming stripped 6 bases from V and 4 bases from J, with 16 bases between.

The V gene is TRBV5-1, the J gene TRBJ2-7; D is unclear. CDR1 SGHRS and CDR2 YFSETQ come from the germline V gene. This CDR3 contains 16 residues. V lost 3 bases, J lost 3 bases, and 19 bases lay in between. The CDR3 sequence is CASSSRVRDPVYEQYV. The CDR3 DNA follows: TGCGCCAGCAGCTCCCGGGTTAGGGATCCGGTCTACGAGCAGTACGTC.

The chain uses TRBV5-6 and TRBJ1-5, with a tentative D call TRBD1 (5 bases). The CDR3 is 14 amino acids. Trimming removed 4 bases from V and 4 bases from J, with 12 bases in between. Germline V lookup: CDR1 SGHDT, CDR2 YYEEEE. The CDR3 region is CASSPGGRNQPQHF. DNA of the CDR3: TGTGCCAGCAGCCCCGGGGGGAGGAATCAGCCCCAGCATTTT.

CDR3 in DNA: TGTGCCAGCGGGACAGGGGGAGCCGCCCCTGAAGCTTTCTTT. Its translation is CASGTGGAAPEAFF. This chain connects TRBV6-5 to TRBJ1-1; 11 bases line up with TRBD1. CDR1 MNHEY and CDR2 SVGAGI come from the germline V gene. CDR3 size: 14 residues. The trim removed 8 bases at V and 6 bases at J, leaving 8 bases unmatched.

This clone was seen a handful of times. In DNA, the CDR3 is TGTGCCAGCAGTTTAAATTACGGGACAGGGCTAAGTCTGAGGGCCGGGGAGCTGTTTTTT. Amino acids: CASSLNYGTGLSLRAGELFF. The J gene is TRBJ2-2, the V gene TRBV28; 9 bases fit TRBD1. The CDR3 is 20 amino acids. J was trimmed by 6 bases and V by 2 bases; bases with no gene match: 19. The V gene's germline CDR1 is MDHEN and CDR2 SYDVKM.

V gene TRBV7-2 combines with J gene TRBJ1-2; D perhaps matches TRBD1 (5 bases). The CDR3 runs to 15 residues. The germline V and J ends were trimmed by 6 bases and 3 bases, with 17 bases remaining between them. Germline CDR1 reads SGHTA; CDR2 reads FQGNSA. DNA for the CDR3: TGTGCCAGCAGGAACGGGGCGGCTCCCTACTATGGCTACACCTTC. This encodes CASRNGAAPYYGYTF.

J is TRBJ1-5 and V is TRBV3-1 (or the pseudogene TRBV3-2), with 8 positions matching TRBD1. This CDR3 contains 15 residues. J gave up 4 bases and V 3 bases, and 5 bases lay outside the gene matches. Germline V gene sequence: CDR1 LGHDT, CDR2 YNNKEL (reference sequence). This chain's CDR3 is CASSQQGAFNQPQHF. CDR3 nucleotides: TGTGCCAGCAGCCAGCAGGGGGCCTTTAATCAGCCCCAGCATTTT.

This rearrangement joins TRBV28 to TRBJ2-1; D is undetermined. The CDR3 is made up of 13 amino acids. Germline loops: CDR1 MDHEN, CDR2 SYDVKM. V was pared by 1 base and J by 8 bases, with 9 bases between. The CDR3 nucleotides read TGTGCCAGCAGTTTATCCCTTAGGGATGAGCAGTTCTTC. Its translation: CASSLSLRDEQFF.

The V and J genes are TRBV15 and TRBJ2-2; D not resolved. The ends were cut back, 4 bases at V and 5 bases at J, with 17 bases in the middle. Germline CDR1 is LNHNV and CDR2 is YYDKDF (reference sequence). The CDR3 length is 16 residues. In nucleotides, the CDR3 is TGTGCCACCAGCACCGCAACCGACGGGCTGACCGGGGAGCTGTTTTTT. It specifies CATSTATDGLTGELFF.

This clone was picked up one time. The chain couples TRBV18 to TRBJ1-6; D is uncertain. V was cut by 5 bases and J by 7 bases, with 12 bases left in between. CDR1 and CDR2 from the germline V gene are KGHSH and LQKENI. The CDR3 sequence is 14 residues long. CDR3 region: CASSASGENSPLHF. CDR3 DNA sequence: TGTGCCAGCTCAGCTTCCGGAGAGAATTCACCCCTCCACTTT.

This chain connects TRBV5-1 to TRBJ2-7; 7 bases align to TRBD1. Unmatched junction bases numbered 6, after V lost 5 bases and J lost 1 base. Per the germline V gene, CDR1 is SGHRS and CDR2 is YFSETQ. The CDR3 covers 14 residues. The CDR3 region is CASRSTGDSYEQYF. The DNA for the CDR3 is TGCGCCAGCAGATCTACAGGGGATTCCTACGAGCAGTACTTC. The full variable domain, its missing parts supplied by reference TRBV5-1 and TRBJ2-7, is KAGVTQTPRYLIKTRGQQVTLSCSPISGHRSVSWYQQTPGQGLQFLFEYFSETQRNKGNFPGRFSGRQFSNSRSEMNVSTLELGDSALYLCASRSTGDSYEQYFGPGTRLTVT.

The chain is built from TRBV6-5 and TRBJ2-2; maybe TRBD1 (6 bases). CDR1 is MNHEY and CDR2 is SVGAGI in the germline V gene. The CDR3 loop spans 15 amino acids. Trimming cost V 6 bases and J 3 bases, with 14 bases left between them. CDR3 sequence reads: CASRGARGYTGELFF. DNA for the CDR3: TGTGCCAGCAGGGGGGCGAGGGGCTACACCGGGGAGCTGTTTTTT.

The V call is TRBV7-2, the J call TRBJ2-7, with D possibly called TRBD1 or TRBD2 (6 bases each). Between the trimmed V and J ends, which lost 2 bases and 5 bases, there was a span of 13 bases. The germline V gene has CDR1 SGHTA and CDR2 FQGNSA. This CDR3 contains 14 residues. CDR3 coding DNA: TGTGCCAGCAGCTTACTCAGGGGAGGAAACGAGCAGTACTTC. This codes for CASSLLRGGNEQYF.

As DNA, the CDR3 is TGTGCCAGCAGTTCGGTGCGCACTGAAGCTTTCTTT. This translates into CASSSVRTEAFF. V usage is TRBV28 and J usage is TRBJ1-1; no clear D gene. Germline CDR1 MDHEN, CDR2 SYDVKM. The V end lost 4 bases, the J end lost 4 bases, and 7 bases lay between the germline ends. There are 12 residues in the CDR3.

For the CDR3, the DNA is TGTGCCAGCAGCGACGGGACAGTTAGTAATTCACCCCTCCACTTT. Translation gives CASSDGTVSNSPLHF. The chain carries TRBV7-9 and TRBJ1-6, with 7 bases matching TRBD1. V was clipped by 5 bases and J by 6 bases; unmatched bases: 7. Germline V CDR1 and CDR2: SEHNR, FQNEAQ (reference sequence). CDR3 length: 15 residues.

V is TRBV7-2 and J is TRBJ1-1, with TRBD1 as a possible D gene (5 bases). CDR1 is SGHTA, CDR2 FQGNSA, per germline. This CDR3 region has 14 residues. The V end was cut by 8 bases, the J end by 5 bases, with 18 bases between. The CDR3 here is CASWGGGKNTEAFF. CDR3 coding DNA: TGTGCCAGCTGGGGTGGGGGGAAAAATACTGAAGCTTTCTTT.

Only a few counts were recorded for this clone. V usage is TRBV9 and J usage is TRBJ1-3; D remains unclear. The germline V gene encodes CDR1 SGDLS and CDR2 YYNGEE. CDR3 length equals 16 residues. V was cut by 3 bases and J by 0 bases, with 13 bases left in between. The CDR3 here is CASSAQPGYSGNTIYF. Written as DNA, the CDR3 is TGTGCCAGCAGCGCCCAGCCGGGGTACTCTGGAAACACCATATATTTT.

Details on this clone: This specimen includes other DNA sequences encoding the same CDR3. This rearrangement joins TRBV7-2 to TRBJ2-2; 9 nucleotides match TRBD2. After removal of 3 bases from V and 9 bases from J, the junction contained 8 bases not matched to a gene. The CDR3 runs 15 residues. CDR1 and CDR2 from the germline V gene are SGHTA and FQGNSA. For the CDR3, the DNA is TGTGCCAGCAGCTTCCAAGCGGGGGGAGGGAGGGAGCTGTTTTTT. Translating it yields CASSFQAGGGRELFF.

The rearrangement links TRBV6-5 to TRBJ1-1; the D gene is possibly TRBD1 (5 bases). The CDR3 is made up of 13 amino acids. Germline V gives CDR1 MNHEY, CDR2 SVGAGI. V lost 10 bases and J 2 bases, leaving 14 bases between the germline ends. The CDR3 DNA is TGTGCCACTGAAAGGGACGGTAACACTGAAGCTTTCTTT. Encoded protein: CATERDGNTEAFF.

The V gene is TRBV27, the J gene TRBJ2-3; TRBD1 or TRBD2 may be the D gene (5 bases each). V dropped 6 bases and J dropped 1 base, with 14 bases sitting between them. Germline V lookup: CDR1 MNHEY, CDR2 SMNVEV (reference sequence). This CDR3 has 15 amino acids. The CDR3 DNA is TGTGCCAGCAGAGCCGGGACGGACCGCACAGATACGCAGTATTTT. It codes for CASRAGTDRTDTQYF.